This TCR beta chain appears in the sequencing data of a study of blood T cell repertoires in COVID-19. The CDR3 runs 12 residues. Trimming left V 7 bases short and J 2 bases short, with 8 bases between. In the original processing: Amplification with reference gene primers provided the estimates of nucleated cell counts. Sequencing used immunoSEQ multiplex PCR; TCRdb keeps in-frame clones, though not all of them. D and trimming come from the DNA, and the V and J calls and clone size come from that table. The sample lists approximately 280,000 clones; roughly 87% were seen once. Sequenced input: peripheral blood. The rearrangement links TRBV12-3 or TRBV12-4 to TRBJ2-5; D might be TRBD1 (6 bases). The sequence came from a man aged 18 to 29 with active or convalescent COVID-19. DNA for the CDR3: TGTGCCAGCACCCAGGGGCAAGAGACCCAGTACTTC. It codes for CASTQGQETQYF.